This paragraph reports one T cell receptor beta chain. These data originate in a study of shared clonotypes between healthy human individuals. The CDR3 loop spans 14 amino acids. Between the trimmed V and J ends, which lost 4 bases and 5 bases, there was a span of 13 bases. The V gene's germline CDR1 is SGHVS and CDR2 FNYEAQ. The protocol was immunoSEQ multiplex PCR, while the TCRdb copy is restricted to in-frame clones and leaves out a portion. Among 1.5 million to 1.9 million clones listed, around 98% were seen once. The receptor was derived from a man younger than 40 in good health. The V call is TRBV7-6, the J call TRBJ2-3; D perhaps matches TRBD1 (6 bases). The specimen was naive CD4+ T cells sorted from blood. Subset denoted: CD45RA+ positively selected. CDR3 residues: CASSYMTGRDTQYF. The CDR3 DNA follows: TGTGCCAGCAGCTACATGACAGGTCGAGATACGCAGTATTTT.